This T cell receptor (beta chain) was retrieved from a study of blood T cells in healthy people across ages. Study-wide results and limits: From one million sequenced T cells, diversity estimates were lower bounds.

Ten milliliters of peripheral blood were drawn from each donor into EDTA-treated tubes. This clonotype was seen a handful of times. Its specificity is unknown. V was cut by 4 bases and J by 4 bases, with 11 bases left in between. Germline lookup yields CDR1 MNHNS and CDR2 SASEGT. The length of the CDR3 is 13 residues. A second PCR, run for about 7 to 12 cycles, used a sample-barcoded 5' primer plus a J-beta primer mix. The template-switch adaptor, which had 12 random nucleotides, put a tag on each cDNA molecule. TCRdb recomputed calls from the 5' RACE reads with MiXCR, one row per CDR3 protein. The profile shows more than 800,000 distinct CDR3 sequences, about 30% of them singletons.

This receptor was obtained from a woman of 80 years or more in good health. The rearrangement links TRBV6-1 to TRBJ2-7; no clear D. Input material: blood. The CDR3 nucleotides read TGTGCCAGCAGTGCCATGGTGTCGTACGAGCAGTACTTC. It codes for CASSAMVSYEQYF.